Listed below are T cell receptor beta chains from one sample, sequenced in a study of cytomegalovirus exposure and HLA in healthy donors. Profiled with immunoSEQ multiplex PCR; TCRdb holds only in-frame clones, not every one. The sample shows 150,000 to 200,000 clones, about 81% of them seen only once. The specimen sequenced was PBMCs. These TCRs come from a woman younger than 45 in good health and CMV-seronegative. The CDR3 runs from the conserved cysteine through the conserved F or W. D genes are given only for firm matches. Expanded clones get a size class; other rows say once, few or many, or leave the size out.

d_call clone_size j_call v_call cdr3_aa cdr3_nt
TRBD1 - TRBJ2-7 TRBV2 CARGQSSSYEQYF TGTGCCAGGGGACAGTCATCTTCCTACGAGCAGTACTTC
- - TRBJ2-3 TRBV2 CASSRGGTDTQYF TGTGCCAGCAGCAGGGGAGGCACAGATACGCAGTATTTT
- - TRBJ1-5 TRBV2 CASSPEVGPQHF TGTGCCAGCTCTCCGGAGGTCGGGCCCCAGCATTTT
- - TRBJ2-7 TRBV29-1 CSVSPGVPYEQYF TGCAGCGTCTCTCCAGGGGTCCCCTACGAGCAGTACTTC
- - TRBJ1-1 TRBV10-3 CAITNTVGNTEAFF TGTGCCATCACCAACACCGTCGGGAACACCGAAGCTTTCTTT
- few TRBJ2-2 TRBV28 CASRKQAGELFF TGTGCCAGCAGAAAACAGGCCGGGGAGCTGTTTTTT
- - TRBJ2-7 TRBV2 CASSIDLSSYEQYF TGTGCCAGCAGTATAGATCTGAGCTCCTACGAGCAGTACTTC
- - TRBJ2-7 TRBV21-1 CASRKPGQGERKLGQYF TGTGCCAGCAGGAAGCCGGGACAGGGGGAGCGCAAGCTGGGGCAGTACTTC
- once TRBJ1-1 TRBV7-6 CASSTDLNTEAFF TGTGCCAGCAGCACAGACCTAAACACTGAAGCTTTCTTT
TRBD1 - TRBJ2-7 TRBV7-2 CASSPDRARDEQYF TGTGCCAGCAGCCCGGACAGGGCAAGGGACGAGCAGTACTTC
TRBD1 - TRBJ2-7 TRBV5-4 CASSPPGQGAYEQYF TGTGCCAGCAGCCCACCGGGACAGGGGGCCTACGAGCAGTACTTC
- few TRBJ1-1 TRBV28 CASSPLLRNEAFF TGTGCCAGCAGTCCCCTTTTGAGGAATGAAGCTTTCTTT
- once TRBJ2-3 TRBV28 CASSAPGQGTDTQYF TGTGCCAGCAGTGCGCCGGGACAAGGCACAGATACGCAGTATTTT
TRBD1 - TRBJ2-2 TRBV6-1 CASSSRTGFFGELFF TGTGCCAGCAGTTCCCGGACAGGGTTTTTCGGGGAGCTGTTTTTT
TRBD2 - TRBJ2-1 TRBV5-1 CASSLARLAGAVSYNEQFF TGCGCCAGCAGCTTGGCTCGACTAGCGGGAGCCGTCTCCTACAATGAGCAGTTCTTC
- - TRBJ2-1 TRBV27 CASSSLARDEQFF TGTGCCAGCAGCTCCCTAGCAAGAGATGAGCAGTTCTTC
TRBD1 - TRBJ2-1 TRBV2 CASSPGQRSSYNEQFF TGTGCCAGCAGCCCGGGACAGCGCAGCTCCTACAATGAGCAGTTCTTC
TRBD2 - TRBJ2-3 TRBV29-1 CSVMGLAGVSTDTQYF TGCAGCGTTATGGGACTAGCGGGGGTTAGCACAGATACGCAGTATTTT
TRBD2 - TRBJ2-3 TRBV7-2 CASSLPPAGVGTDTQYF TGTGCCAGCAGCTTGCCCCCGGCGGGAGTTGGCACAGATACGCAGTATTTT
- - TRBJ1-5 TRBV6-1 CASSTLSQPQHF TGTGCCAGCAGTACATTAAGTCAGCCCCAGCATTTT
TRBD1 - TRBJ2-7 TRBV11-2 CASSLDLAGTGAYEQYF TGTGCCAGCAGCTTAGATCTAGCCGGGACAGGGGCCTACGAGCAGTACTTC
- - TRBJ2-2 TRBV7-3 CASSLSGITGELFF TGTGCCAGCAGCTTATCAGGGATCACCGGGGAGCTGTTTTTT
TRBD2 - TRBJ2-7 TRBV5-8 CASSLWGTSGYEQYF TGTGCCAGCAGCTTGTGGGGGACTAGCGGGTACGAGCAGTACTTC
TRBD2 - TRBJ2-5 TRBV7-9 CASSLGLSSGRNQETQYF TGTGCCAGCAGCTTAGGGTTGTCTAGCGGGAGGAACCAAGAGACCCAGTACTTC